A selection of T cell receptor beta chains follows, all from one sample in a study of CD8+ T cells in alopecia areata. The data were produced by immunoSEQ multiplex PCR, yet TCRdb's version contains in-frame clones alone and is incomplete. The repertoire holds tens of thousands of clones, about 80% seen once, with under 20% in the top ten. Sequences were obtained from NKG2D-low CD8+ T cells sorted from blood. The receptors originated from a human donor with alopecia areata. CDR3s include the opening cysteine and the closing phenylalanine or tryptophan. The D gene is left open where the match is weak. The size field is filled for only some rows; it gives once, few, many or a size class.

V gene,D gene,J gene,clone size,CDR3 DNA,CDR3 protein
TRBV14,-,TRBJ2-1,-,TGTGCCAGCAGCCTTTACAGCGGTGACAATGAGCAGTTCTTC,CASSLYSGDNEQFF
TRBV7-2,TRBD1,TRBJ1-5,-,TGTGCCAGCAGCTACGGGACAGCCTATAGCAATCAGCCCCAGCATTTT,CASSYGTAYSNQPQHF
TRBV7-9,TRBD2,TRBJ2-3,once,TGTGCCAGCAGCTCACCTGTGTGGCTAGCGGGACACACAGATACGCAGTATTTT,CASSSPVWLAGHTDTQYF
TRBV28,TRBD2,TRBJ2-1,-,TGTGCCAGCAGTTTTCTGTCTAGCGGGAGCACCGATGAGCAGTTCTTC,CASSFLSSGSTDEQFF
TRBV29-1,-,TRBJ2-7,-,TGCAGCGTTGAAACCGACGACAACTCCTACGAGCAGTACTTC,CSVETDDNSYEQYF
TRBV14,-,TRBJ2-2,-,TGTGCCAGCAGCCCTCAAATAGCGGAGAACACCGGGGAGCTGTTTTTT,CASSPQIAENTGELFF
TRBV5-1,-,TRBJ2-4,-,TGCGCCAGCAGCGTGAGCCTGGGATGGGAAAACATTCAGTACTTC,CASSVSLGWENIQYF
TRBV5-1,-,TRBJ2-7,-,TGCGCCAGCAGCTTAAACGGGGCCTACTCCTACGAGCAGTACTTC,CASSLNGAYSYEQYF
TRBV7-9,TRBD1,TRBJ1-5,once,TGTGCCACAACTAACCCCGGACAGGGCGGTCAGCCCCAGCATTTT,CATTNPGQGGQPQHF
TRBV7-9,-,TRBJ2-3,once,TGTGCCAGCAGCTTATCTCTTTTGGTTACGCAGTATTTT,CASSLSLLVTQYF